This T cell receptor beta chain was found in a study of control samples from healthy donors and cancer patients. The J segment lost 2 bases and the V segment lost 5 bases, leaving 5 bases of the junction unmatched. The CDR3 totals 14 residues. Germline assignment: CDR1 SGHAT and CDR2 FQDESV (reference sequence). Measured with immunoSEQ multiplex PCR; TCRdb has only the in-frame clones, and not every one. The repertoire consists of about 140,000 clones, with roughly nine tenths occurring once and the leading ten covering approximately 8.6%. The receptor was derived from a woman aged 25 to 45 in good health. The material sequenced was blood. The chain joins TRBV11-1 to TRBJ1-2; TRBD1 matches at 7 bases. The DNA of the CDR3 is TGTGCCAGCAGCCGCGGACAGGCGAACTATGGCTACACCTTC. This gives the protein CASSRGQANYGYTF. The full variable domain, in which reference TRBV11-1 and TRBJ1-2 provide the parts outside the CDR3, is EAEVAQSPRYKITEKSQAVAFWCDPISGHATLYWYRQILGQGPELLVQFQDESVVDDSQLPKDRFSAERLKGVDSTLKIQPAELGDSAMYLCASSRGQANYGYTFGSGTRLTVV.